In its sample, the clone carrying this T cell receptor beta chain was seen a few times. Antigen unknown. The data stem from a study of beta chain features in type 1 diabetes. General study findings and limits: cDNA-based sequencing might over-represent cells highly expressing TCR. Shorter templates might be favored by PCR, and equally so in patients and in controls. Among patients with Type 1 diabetes, TCRB CDR3s were moderately but significantly shorter in every one of the four CD4+ subsets.

The length of the CDR3 is 13 residues. Germline V gene lookup returns CDR1 SGDLS and CDR2 YYNGEE. V gave up 4 bases and J gave up 6 bases, with 11 bases separating them. Cells sorted by CD45RO/CCR7/CD25/CD127/CD95/CD27 comprised CD4+ naive, central memory, regulatory and stem cell-like memory cells. The isolated RNA, all of it, was reverse transcribed, so expressed TCRB transcripts were what got sequenced. Profiling relied on immunoSEQ multiplex PCR, and the TCRdb table lists in-frame clones only, not all of them. This sample has around 300,000 clones; about 8.5% occur once, and the top ten carry approximately 0.99%.

The chain recombines TRBV9 with TRBJ1-5; D is uncertain. The receptor comes from a woman under 30 in good health. The sample was central memory CD4+ T cells from blood. CDR3 in amino acids: CASSFQSGQPQHF. As DNA, the CDR3 is TGTGCCAGCAGCTTCCAGTCGGGTCAGCCCCAGCATTTT.